The clone carrying this TCR beta chain was seen more than once but under ten times. Its antigen remains unknown. This sample was included in a study of T cells in localized non-small cell lung cancer. Whole-study results and caveats: Adjacent lung exhibited a median of 57 among the 100 most abundant tumor clones.

Clones were read by immunoSEQ multiplex PCR, and TCRdb kept only the in-frame ones, dropping some. Seen here are 20,000 to 25,000 clones, roughly nine tenths observed once, and the top ten hold 22%. The germline V gene has CDR1 SNHLY and CDR2 FYNNEI. This CDR3 contains 15 residues. The J segment lost 3 bases and the V segment lost 6 bases, leaving 7 bases of the junction unmatched. The sequence was obtained from a man between 40 and 75 years old with stage II squamous cell lung carcinoma. The rearrangement uses TRBV2 and TRBJ1-2; 10 nucleotides line up with TRBD1. This specimen was PBMCs, taken before any cancer treatment. The CDR3 region is CASRPRGTGDYGYTF. For the CDR3, the DNA is TGTGCCAGCAGGCCCAGGGGGACAGGGGACTATGGCTACACCTTC.